These 27 T cell receptor beta chains came from one sample sequenced in a study of Ad26.COV2.S vaccination and SARS-CoV-2 variants. The table came from immunoSEQ multiplex PCR; TCRdb's copy has only in-frame clones and leaves some out. Of hundreds of thousands of clones in the sample, more than 70% were seen once. The treatment here: approximately 18 received Ad26.COV2.S at low or high dose, single or two shots; 5 received placebo; per-sample allocation not given. Specimens were obtained on day 63 following the first vaccine or placebo injection. The sample consisted of peripheral blood, taken in a trial of Ad26.COV2.S vaccine versus placebo. All receptors come from a person between 18 and 65 years old who received the Ad26.COV2.S COVID-19 vaccine or a placebo.

The CDR3 protein is CASRRRPYEQYF. The CDR3 DNA reads TGTGCCAGCCGCCGACGGCCCTACGAGCAGTACTTC. The V call is TRBV19, the J call TRBJ2-7; D remains ambiguous. CDR1 is LNHDA and CDR2 is SQIVND in the germline V gene (reference sequence). Trimming took off 9 bases at V and 2 bases at J, with 11 bases between the two ends. This CDR3 is built from 12 residues.

This chain connects TRBV30 to TRBJ1-6; the D gene is possibly TRBD1 (5 bases). Trimming took off 0 bases at V and 7 bases at J, with 7 bases between the two ends. The CDR3 runs 13 residues. From germline, CDR1 is GTSNPN and CDR2 SVGIG (reference sequence). This CDR3 is CAWSVQENSPLHF. The CDR3 coding sequence is TGTGCCTGGAGTGTACAGGAGAATTCACCCCTCCACTTT.

The chain recombines TRBV4-2 with TRBJ2-7; 9 positions agree with TRBD1. The CDR3 is 14 amino acids. J lost 6 bases, V lost 2 bases, and 5 bases had no gene match. Looked up from germline, CDR1 is LGHNA and CDR2 is YNFKEQ. This CDR3 reads CASSQHRGQSEQYF. The CDR3 nucleotides read TGTGCCAGCAGCCAACACAGGGGGCAGAGCGAGCAGTACTTC.

This rearrangement joins TRBV2 to TRBJ1-1, with 7 bases that match TRBD1. J was trimmed by 5 bases and V by 2 bases; bases with no gene match: 5. Germline loops: CDR1 SNHLY, CDR2 FYNNEI. The CDR3 spans 14 residues. CDR3 region: CASSERDRVTEAFF. DNA of the CDR3: TGTGCCAGCAGTGAAAGAGACAGGGTAACTGAAGCTTTCTTT.

The chain is built from TRBV6-2 or TRBV6-3 and TRBJ1-2; 10 bases are shared with TRBD1. This CDR3 comprises 16 residues. Germline V gene sequence: CDR1 MNHEY, CDR2 SVGEGT. Trimming removed 5 bases from V and 4 bases from J; junction bases left unmatched: 10. CDR3 protein: CASSDHGQGGGYGYTF. CDR3 nucleotides: TGTGCCAGCAGTGACCATGGACAGGGGGGCGGCTATGGCTACACCTTC.

This rearrangement joins TRBV7-9 to TRBJ2-7, with D unclear. CDR1 and CDR2 from the germline V gene are SEHNR and FQNEAQ (reference sequence). The CDR3 has 14 residues. Deletions cut 3 bases from V and 6 bases from J, with 15 bases between. For the CDR3, the DNA is TGTGCCAGCAGCTTCCGGTTAAACCCCTCCGAGCAGTACTTC. Protein sequence: CASSFRLNPSEQYF.

The chain couples TRBV30 to TRBJ2-5; 11 bases match TRBD2. The CDR3 has 17 residues. The J segment lost 2 bases and the V segment lost 4 bases, leaving 12 bases of the junction unmatched. Germline CDR1 and CDR2: GTSNPN and SVGIG (reference sequence). CDR3 nucleotide sequence: TGTGCCTGGAACCAAGGGACTAGCGGATACTTTCAAGAGACCCAGTACTTC. Its protein product is CAWNQGTSGYFQETQYF. The whole variable domain, filled in from reference TRBV30 and TRBJ2-5, reads SQTIHQWPATLVQPVGSPLSLECTVEGTSNPNLYWYRQAAGRGLQLLFYSVGIGQISSEVPQNLSASRPQDRQFILSSKKLLLSDSGFYLCAWNQGTSGYFQETQYFGPGTRLLVL.

The chain is built from TRBV5-1 and TRBJ2-1; TRBD1 aligns across 7 bases. CDR3 size: 15 residues. Germline V gene lookup returns CDR1 SGHRS and CDR2 YFSETQ. The trim removed 0 bases at V and 9 bases at J, leaving 9 bases unmatched. For the CDR3, the DNA is TGCGCCAGCAGCTTGGGTACAGGGGTAGGGGGTGAGCAGTTCTTC. Protein product: CASSLGTGVGGEQFF.

This clone came up once. The chain is built from TRBV7-2 and TRBJ2-3; TRBD1 agrees at 8 bases. The CDR3 is 16 amino acids. Germline CDR1 reads SGHTA; CDR2 reads FQGNSA. V lost 2 bases, J lost 3 bases, and 7 bases stayed unmatched. This CDR3 is CASSLRGDRGTDTQYF. In nucleotides, the CDR3 is TGTGCCAGCAGCTTACGGGGAGACAGGGGAACAGATACGCAGTATTTT.

The chain uses TRBV27 and TRBJ2-7, with D perhaps TRBD1 (5 bases). Germline V gene data show CDR1 as MNHEY and CDR2 as SMNVEV (reference sequence). Trimming left V 3 bases short and J 5 bases short, with 20 bases between. This CDR3 is 16 amino acids long. This CDR3 reads CASSLRAQVLGDEQYF. In DNA form, the CDR3 reads TGTGCCAGCAGTTTGCGAGCACAGGTCCTTGGGGACGAGCAGTACTTC.

This clone came up a few times. This chain connects TRBV24-1 to TRBJ2-5, with 14 positions matching TRBD2. The germline V gene encodes CDR1 KGHDR and CDR2 SFDVKD. The CDR3 extends over 15 amino acids. The V and J ends lost 7 bases and 4 bases, in that order; junction bases with no gene match: 4. DNA for the CDR3: TGTGCCACCAGCTTAGGACTAGCGGGAGGAGAGACCCAGTACTTC. It yields the protein CATSLGLAGGETQYF.

The J gene is TRBJ2-5, the V gene TRBV27, with D unclear. The CDR3 length is 15 residues. Deletions cut 3 bases from V and 5 bases from J, with 16 bases between. In germline, CDR1 is MNHEY, CDR2 SMNVEV (reference sequence). CDR3 region: CASSFGTALPETQYF. For the CDR3, the DNA is TGTGCCAGCAGTTTTGGAACTGCACTACCGGAGACCCAGTACTTC.

This chain connects TRBV30 to TRBJ1-2; 10 positions match TRBD1. CDR1 GTSNPN and CDR2 SVGIG come from the germline V gene (reference sequence). The CDR3 length is 14 residues. The V segment lost 5 bases and the J segment 4 bases; nucleotides outside the gene matches: 7. The CDR3 DNA follows: TGTGCCTGGGTCCGGGACAGGGGTAGCTATGGCTACACCTTC. As protein: CAWVRDRGSYGYTF. Full variable domain (outside the CDR3, taken from reference TRBV30 and TRBJ1-2): SQTIHQWPATLVQPVGSPLSLECTVEGTSNPNLYWYRQAAGRGLQLLFYSVGIGQISSEVPQNLSASRPQDRQFILSSKKLLLSDSGFYLCAWVRDRGSYGYTFGSGTRLTVV.

The chain couples TRBV29-1 to TRBJ2-7; 14 nucleotides agree with TRBD2. V shed 4 bases, J shed 5 bases, and the junction held 13 bases outside the gene matches. In germline, CDR1 is SQVTM, CDR2 ANQGSEA. The CDR3 length is 17 residues. Here the CDR3 DNA reads TGCAGCGTTGGCCCCCGACTAGCGGGAGGGCCAGGGGACGAGCAGTACTTC. As protein: CSVGPRLAGGPGDEQYF.

Concerning this clone: At the DNA level, this CDR3 is encoded by other sequences in the same sample as well. The chain is built from TRBV6-5 and TRBJ2-3; D is perhaps TRBD1 (5 bases). The germline CDR1 and CDR2 sequences are MNHEY and SVGAGI. The CDR3 has 14 amino acids. V was trimmed by 1 base and J by 0 bases, leaving 5 bases between them. CDR3: CASSYYRSTDTQYF. As DNA, the CDR3 is TGTGCCAGCAGTTACTACAGGAGCACAGATACGCAGTATTTT.

V usage is TRBV6-5 and J usage is TRBJ2-1; 8 bases line up with TRBD2. This CDR3 spans 14 amino acids. The germline V gene has CDR1 MNHEY and CDR2 SVGAGI. V lost 6 bases, J lost 5 bases, and 6 bases stayed unmatched. CDR3: CASRSGSLDNEQFF. CDR3 nucleotides: TGTGCCAGCAGGAGCGGGAGTCTGGACAATGAGCAGTTCTTC.

The chain links TRBV6-1 to TRBJ2-5; D gene ambiguous. V was pared by 1 base and J by 5 bases, with 5 bases between. Germline V gene data show CDR1 as MNHNS and CDR2 as SASEGT. The CDR3 is made up of 12 amino acids. Here the CDR3 reads CASSEGDETQYF. In DNA, the CDR3 is TGTGCCAGCAGTGAAGGTGACGAGACCCAGTACTTC.

V usage is TRBV10-3 and J usage is TRBJ2-7; a weak D match, TRBD2 (7 bases). The V gene lost 3 bases and the J gene lost 7 bases, with 16 bases spanning the gap. Germline CDR1 is ENHRY and CDR2 is SYGVKD. There are 14 residues in the CDR3. The chain's CDR3 is CAISEGRGAGEQYF. The CDR3 DNA follows: TGTGCCATCAGTGAAGGTCGGGGGGCTGGGGAGCAGTACTTC.

V is TRBV5-5 and J is TRBJ2-3, with D possibly matching TRBD2 (6 bases). The CDR3 runs 17 residues. The V gene lost 3 bases and the J gene lost 0 bases, with 17 bases spanning the gap. CDR1 is SGHKS, CDR2 YYEKEE, per germline (reference sequence). In DNA, the CDR3 is TGTGCCAGCAGCTATATGTTCGGGACTTCTAGCACAGATACGCAGTATTTT. This gives the protein CASSYMFGTSSTDTQYF.

The chain carries TRBV27 and TRBJ1-6; the D gene is possibly TRBD1 (6 bases). CDR3 length equals 13 residues. The germline V gene has CDR1 MNHEY and CDR2 SMNVEV (reference sequence). Trimming shortened V by 6 bases and J by 9 bases, and 12 bases separated the two germline ends. The CDR3 reads CASSLTGSSPLHF. The CDR3 region has the DNA TGTGCCAGCAGCCTAACAGGGAGTTCACCCCTCCACTTT.

The chain couples TRBV19 to TRBJ1-5; D not certain. This CDR3 region has 14 residues. Trimming shortened V by 3 bases and J by 4 bases, and 10 bases separated the two germline ends. Germline V CDR1 and CDR2: LNHDA, SQIVND (reference sequence). This CDR3 is CASSMGDVNQPQHF. The CDR3 region has the DNA TGTGCCAGTAGTATGGGCGACGTGAATCAGCCCCAGCATTTT.

The chain joins TRBV2 to TRBJ2-7; unclear D gene. CDR1 is SNHLY and CDR2 is FYNNEI in the germline V gene. The CDR3 runs 14 residues. Trimming stripped 4 bases from V and 0 bases from J, with 10 bases between. The CDR3 bases are TGTGCCAGCAGTGCCATGGCGGACTCCTACGAGCAGTACTTC. It specifies CASSAMADSYEQYF.

This clone was observed once. V and J are TRBV15 and TRBJ2-5; tentatively, D is TRBD2 (6 bases). The germline V and J ends were trimmed by 0 bases and 5 bases, with 13 bases remaining between them. The CDR3 runs 15 residues. CDR1 LNHNV and CDR2 YYDKDF come from the germline V gene (reference sequence). CDR3 protein: CATSRDLGGGETQYF. The DNA for the CDR3 is TGTGCCACCAGCAGAGATCTGGGAGGTGGGGAGACCCAGTACTTC.

V usage is TRBV19 and J usage is TRBJ2-2; a weak D match, TRBD2 (5 bases). The CDR3 has 14 amino acids. V lost 1 base and J 4 bases, leaving 7 bases between the germline ends. Looked up from germline, CDR1 is LNHDA and CDR2 is SQIVND (reference sequence). The CDR3 nucleotides read TGTGCCAGTAGTATAGGGCGGGTCACCGGGGAGCTGTTTTTT. Protein: CASSIGRVTGELFF.

Comment on this clone: This sample also contains other DNA sequences that code for the same CDR3. The V and J genes are TRBV2 and TRBJ2-7; no definite D call. CDR1 and CDR2 (germline): SNHLY, FYNNEI. The CDR3 contains 11 residues. Trimming took 3 bases from V and 3 from J, leaving 3 bases between them. The CDR3 protein is CASSEGYEQYF. The CDR3 DNA reads as TGTGCCAGCAGTGAGGGCTACGAGCAGTACTTC.

The chain is built from TRBV5-1 and TRBJ2-1, with a tentative D call TRBD2 (6 bases). With 4 bases removed from V and 3 bases from J, the gap between germline ends came to 11 bases. This CDR3 comprises 14 residues. CDR1 and CDR2 from the germline V gene are SGHRS and YFSETQ. The chain's CDR3 is CASSKDGSYNEQFF. The DNA for the CDR3 is TGCGCCAGCAGCAAGGACGGGAGCTACAATGAGCAGTTCTTC.

Written as DNA, the CDR3 is TGTGCCAGCAGCTTACAGGGGCGGAAGACTGAAGCTTTCTTT. It encodes CASSLQGRKTEAFF. The gene calls are TRBV7-2 and TRBJ1-1; maybe TRBD1 (6 bases). Germline-derived CDR1 and CDR2 are SGHTA and FQGNSA. CDR3 length equals 14 residues. The V gene lost 2 bases and the J gene lost 5 bases, with 12 bases spanning the gap.